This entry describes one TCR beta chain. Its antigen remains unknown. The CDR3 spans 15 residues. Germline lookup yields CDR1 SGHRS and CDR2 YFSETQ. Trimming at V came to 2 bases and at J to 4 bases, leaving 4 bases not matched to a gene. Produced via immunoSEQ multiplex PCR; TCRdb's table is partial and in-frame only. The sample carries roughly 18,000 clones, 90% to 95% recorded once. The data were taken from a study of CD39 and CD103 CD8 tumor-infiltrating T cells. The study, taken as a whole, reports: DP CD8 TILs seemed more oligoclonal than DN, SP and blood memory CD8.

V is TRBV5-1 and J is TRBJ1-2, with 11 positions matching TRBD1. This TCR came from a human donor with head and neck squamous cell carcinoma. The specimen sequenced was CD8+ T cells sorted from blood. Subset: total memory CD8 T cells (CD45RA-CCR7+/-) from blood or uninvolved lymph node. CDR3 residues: CASSLGQGASYGYTF. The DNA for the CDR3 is TGCGCCAGCAGCTTAGGACAGGGGGCGAGCTATGGCTACACCTTC.